This TCR beta chain was recovered during a study of shared clonotypes between healthy human individuals. Naive CD8 cells, CD45RO-negative and positively selected for CCR7, excluded terminally differentiated effector memory CD45RA+ cells. The method was immunoSEQ multiplex PCR; TCRdb's version includes in-frame clones alone and lacks a portion of them. This repertoire shows more than 500,000 clones, 95% found once; its top ten account for approximately 0.11%. Trimming stripped 0 bases from V and 2 bases from J, with 17 bases between. The germline V gene has CDR1 SGHVS and CDR2 FQNEAQ. The CDR3 contains 17 residues.

This TCR derives from a woman in her twenties or thirties in good health. The V gene is TRBV7-8, the J gene TRBJ2-7, with D hard to call. Material: naive CD8+ T cells sorted from blood. As DNA, the CDR3 is TGTGCCAGCAGCTTAGCGGAAAGGTTTAGGGAAACCTACGAGCAGTACTTC. This gives the protein CASSLAERFRETYEQYF.